The present TCR beta chain was sequenced within a study of beta chain features in type 1 diabetes. Study information: Healthy donors resembled patients in age, gender and cell yields.

Study results and caveats: Relative to healthy donors, patients appeared to have naive, central memory and Treg TCRB repertoires that were more similar. Patients with Type 1 diabetes showed moderately but significantly shorter TCRB CDR3s in all four CD4+ subsets.

Every single donor gave one heparinised blood draw, and these averaged about 116 mL. Via CD45RO/CCR7/CD25/CD127/CD95/CD27, cells of the CD4+ naive, central memory, regulatory and stem cell-like memory subsets were sorted. The study reverse transcribed the entire isolated RNA, so it sequenced expressed TCRB transcripts. Libraries were prepared by immunoSEQ multiplex PCR; TCRdb keeps only in-frame clonotypes and omits some of them. The data hold 400,000 or so clones, with 10% to 15% observed a single time. This clone was detected a few times. Its target is unknown. Germline-derived CDR1 and CDR2 are SGDLS and YYNGEE. The CDR3 covers 14 residues. V was clipped by 6 bases and J by 3 bases; unmatched bases: 7.

The V call is TRBV9, the J call TRBJ2-3; 7 bases are a match to TRBD2. The sample consisted of naive CD4+ T cells from blood. This sequence was found in a woman aged 18 to 35 with type 1 diabetes. The CDR3 spells CASNLGGSTDTQYF. In nucleotides, the CDR3 is TGTGCCAGCAACCTGGGGGGGAGTACAGATACGCAGTATTTT.